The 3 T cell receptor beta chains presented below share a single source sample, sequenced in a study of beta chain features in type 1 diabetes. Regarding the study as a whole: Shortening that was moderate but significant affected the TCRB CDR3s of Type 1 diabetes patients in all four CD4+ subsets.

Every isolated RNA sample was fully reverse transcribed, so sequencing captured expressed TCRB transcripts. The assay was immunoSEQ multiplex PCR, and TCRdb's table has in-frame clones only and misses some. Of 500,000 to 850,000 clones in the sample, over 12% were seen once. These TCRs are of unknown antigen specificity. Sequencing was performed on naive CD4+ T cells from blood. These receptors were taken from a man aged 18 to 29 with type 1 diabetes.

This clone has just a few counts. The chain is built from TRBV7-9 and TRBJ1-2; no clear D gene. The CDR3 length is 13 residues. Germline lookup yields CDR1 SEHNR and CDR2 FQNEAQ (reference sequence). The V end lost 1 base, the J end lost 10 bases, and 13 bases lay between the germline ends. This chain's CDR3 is CASSLVVGLDYTF. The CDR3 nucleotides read TGTGCCAGCAGCTTAGTGGTCGGCCTGGACTACACCTTC.

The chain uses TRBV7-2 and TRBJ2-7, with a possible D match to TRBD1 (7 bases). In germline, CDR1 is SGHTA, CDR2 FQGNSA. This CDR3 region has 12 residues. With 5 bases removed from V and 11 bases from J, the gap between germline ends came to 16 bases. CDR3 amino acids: CASSQGGGQEYF. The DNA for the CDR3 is TGTGCCAGCAGCCAGGGGGGCGGCCAGGAGTACTTC.

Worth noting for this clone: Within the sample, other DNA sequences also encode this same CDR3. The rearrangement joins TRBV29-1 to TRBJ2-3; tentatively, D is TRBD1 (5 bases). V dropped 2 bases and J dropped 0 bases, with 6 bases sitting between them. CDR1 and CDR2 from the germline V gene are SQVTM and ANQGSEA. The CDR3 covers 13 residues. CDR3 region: CSVETGSTDTQYF. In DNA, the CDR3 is TGCAGCGTTGAAACAGGTAGCACAGATACGCAGTATTTT.